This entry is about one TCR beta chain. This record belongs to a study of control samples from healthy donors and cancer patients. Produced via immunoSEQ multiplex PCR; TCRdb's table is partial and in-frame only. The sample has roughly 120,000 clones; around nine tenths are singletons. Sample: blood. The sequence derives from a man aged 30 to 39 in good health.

The CDR3 region is CASRDDSSYEQYV. The DNA of the CDR3 is TGTGCCAGCAGGGATGACAGCTCCTACGAGCAGTACGTC. The chain uses TRBV5-8 and TRBJ2-7, with D perhaps TRBD1 (5 bases). Germline CDR1 is SGHTS and CDR2 is YDEGEE. The germline V and J ends were trimmed by 5 bases and 0 bases, with 9 bases remaining between them. This CDR3 has 13 amino acids.